The rows below give T cell receptor beta chains drawn from one sample of a study of blood T cell repertoires in COVID-19. Generated by immunoSEQ multiplex PCR, the TCRdb table keeps only in-frame clones and is missing some. This sample yields 200,000 or so clones, of which roughly four fifths are seen a single time; approximately 2.5% belongs to the top ten. Sequencing was performed on peripheral blood. These receptor sequences come from a woman in her sixties or seventies with acute or convalescent COVID-19. CDR3s include the opening cysteine and the closing phenylalanine or tryptophan. A D gene is named only where the DNA matches it firmly. Only part of the rows carry a size: once, few, many, or a class if the clone is expanded.

D | J | size | V | DNA | CDR3
TRBD1 | TRBJ1-5 | - | TRBV10-3 | TGTGCCACAAGCCTCAGGGGGAGCAATCAGCCCCAGCATTTT | CATSLRGSNQPQHF
- | TRBJ1-3 | - | TRBV6-5 | TGTGCCAGCAGTTCGAATCCAGATCCCGGAAACACCATATATTTT | CASSSNPDPGNTIYF
TRBD1 | TRBJ1-5 | - | TRBV7-2 | TGTGCCAGCAGCTTAGGGACAGGGAGCAAGGGCCAGCATTTT | CASSLGTGSKGQHF
- | TRBJ1-2 | - | TRBV19 | TGTGCCAGTAGTACAAGCAGTGCGGCTAACTATGGCTACACCTTC | CASSTSSAANYGYTF
- | TRBJ1-2 | few | TRBV7-2 | TGTGCCAGCAGCTTGGGAGGGGTCTATGGCTACACCTTC | CASSLGGVYGYTF
- | TRBJ1-3 | once | TRBV4-2 | TGTGCCAGCAGCCAAGAGGGGGGACCTGGAAACACCATATATTTT | CASSQEGGPGNTIYF
- | TRBJ1-3 | - | TRBV20-1 | TGCAGTGCTAGTGACACATCTGGAAACACCATATATTTT | CSASDTSGNTIYF
- | TRBJ1-3 | - | TRBV9 | TGTGCCAGCAGCGTTACAGACGGACTCAACTCTGGAAACACCATATATTTT | CASSVTDGLNSGNTIYF
TRBD1 | TRBJ2-5 | - | TRBV7-2 | TGTGCCAGCGCAGACAGGGGGCTGGAGACCCAGTACTTC | CASADRGLETQYF
- | TRBJ2-3 | - | TRBV5-1 | TGCGCCAGCAGCCAGCAGGGGTTTGGCACAGATACGCAGTATTTT | CASSQQGFGTDTQYF
TRBD1 | TRBJ1-1 | - | TRBV9 | TGTGCCAGCAGCGCGCCGACAGGGGGGGACACTGAAGCTTTCTTT | CASSAPTGGDTEAFF
TRBD1 | TRBJ1-1 | - | TRBV18 | TGTGCCAGCTCACCTAGGGACAGGGGGCAAGGTTTCTTT | CASSPRDRGQGFF
- | TRBJ1-4 | once | TRBV3-1/TRBV3-2 | TGTGCCAGCCAGAACTCGGGGCTCGGGGGTGAAAAACTGTTTTTT | CASQNSGLGGEKLFF
- | TRBJ1-1 | - | TRBV4-1 | TGCGCCAGCAGCCAATCCGAGGGGGTGGGATCTGAAGCTTTCTTT | CASSQSEGVGSEAFF
TRBD1 | TRBJ2-7 | - | TRBV5-4 | TGTGCCAGCAGCTTGGACAGGGGCTACTCCTACGAGCAGTACTTC | CASSLDRGYSYEQYF
- | TRBJ1-2 | - | TRBV19 | TGTGCCAGTCAAAGGGCGGGTGGCTATGGCTACACCTTC | CASQRAGGYGYTF
- | TRBJ1-1 | - | TRBV12-3/TRBV12-4 | TGTGCCAGCAGGAACAGAGCGAACACTGAAGCTTTCTTT | CASRNRANTEAFF
- | TRBJ1-2 | - | TRBV5-6 | TGTGCCAGCAGCTTGGGGCCACAGAACCTCCCTTATGGCTACACCTTC | CASSLGPQNLPYGYTF
TRBD1 | TRBJ1-1 | few | TRBV6-2/TRBV6-3 | TGTGCCAGCAGTACTCTAGGACAGGGAGCCCCGAACACTGAAGCTTTCTTT | CASSTLGQGAPNTEAFF
TRBD1 | TRBJ1-3 | - | TRBV2 | TGTGCCAGCAGTACCGGGACAGCTAACTCTGGAAACACCATATATTTT | CASSTGTANSGNTIYF
- | TRBJ1-1 | few | TRBV10-3 | TGTGCCATCAGCCCAGGGGTGGGGGAAGCTTTCTTT | CAISPGVGEAFF
- | TRBJ1-1 | - | TRBV28 | TGTGCCAGCGTAAGAGCGATGAACACTGAAGCTTTCTTT | CASVRAMNTEAFF
TRBD1 | TRBJ1-2 | - | TRBV28 | TGTGCCAGCAGTTTCGTAGGGACAGCCTATGGCTACACCTTC | CASSFVGTAYGYTF
- | TRBJ1-1 | - | TRBV28 | TGTGCCAGCAGTCACTCCACCTGGGAGATTGGAGACACTGAAGCTTTCTTT | CASSHSTWEIGDTEAFF
TRBD2 | TRBJ2-1 | - | TRBV5-1 | TGCGCCAGCAGCTTGGGACTAGCGGACCTCTCCTACAATGAGCAGTTCTTC | CASSLGLADLSYNEQFF
- | TRBJ2-1 | - | TRBV7-9 | TGTGCCAGCAGCAGGGGGGCCGCATACAATGAGCAGTTCTTC | CASSRGAAYNEQFF
- | TRBJ2-2 | - | TRBV29-1 | TGCAGCGTTGACCCCGGTGTTGTCACCGGGGAGCTGTTTTTT | CSVDPGVVTGELFF
TRBD1 | TRBJ1-1 | - | TRBV19 | TGTGCCAGTAGTGTAGGACCGACCGACAGGGGGCAAGCTTTCTTT | CASSVGPTDRGQAFF
TRBD1 | TRBJ1-1 | - | TRBV3-1/TRBV3-2 | TGTGCCAGCAGCCTGGGACAGGGATTCACTGAAGCTTTCTTT | CASSLGQGFTEAFF
TRBD2 | TRBJ2-3 | - | TRBV7-3 | TGTGCCAGCAGCAGGAGCGGGGGGGCAACAGATACGCAGTATTTT | CASSRSGGATDTQYF
- | TRBJ2-1 | - | TRBV11-1 | TGTGCCAGCAGCTACAGAGCCAGCTCCTACAATGAGCAGTTCTTC | CASSYRASSYNEQFF
TRBD1 | TRBJ2-5 | once | TRBV29-1 | TGCAGCGTTCGGACAGGCGGGACCCAGTACTTC | CSVRTGGTQYF
- | TRBJ1-4 | - | TRBV19 | TGTGCCAGTAGTATATCGGGAATTAATGAAAAACTGTTTTTT | CASSISGINEKLFF
- | TRBJ1-5 | - | TRBV7-3 | TGTGCCAGCAGCCCCCCAGGGGATCAGCCCCAGCATTTT | CASSPPGDQPQHF
TRBD1 | TRBJ1-6 | few | TRBV10-3 | TGTGCCATCAGCCGACAGGGCGTCGCGGCTAATTCACCCCTCCACTTT | CAISRQGVAANSPLHF
- | TRBJ1-2 | - | TRBV2 | TGTGCCAGCAGTGTTAGCAGAGACTATGGCTACACCTTC | CASSVSRDYGYTF
- | TRBJ1-1 | - | TRBV29-1 | TGCAGCGTTGAAGAATCAGGGGCTGAAGCTTTCTTT | CSVEESGAEAFF
- | TRBJ2-3 | - | TRBV27 | TGTGCCAGCAGTTTGGTGGCGGGAAGCACAGATACGCAGTATTTT | CASSLVAGSTDTQYF
TRBD1 | TRBJ1-2 | - | TRBV6-6 | TGTGCCAGCAGTAATCCAAGGACAGGGGGCGATGGCTACACCTTC | CASSNPRTGGDGYTF
TRBD2 | TRBJ2-3 | - | TRBV18 | TGTGCCAGCTCACCACCAAAACTAGCGGGCACAGATACGCAGTATTTT | CASSPPKLAGTDTQYF
TRBD1 | TRBJ1-6 | - | TRBV6-5 | TGTGCCAGCAGAGGGACAGGGAATTCACCCCTCCACTTT | CASRGTGNSPLHF
TRBD2 | TRBJ2-1 | - | TRBV9 | TGTGCCAGCAGCGTAGAAGAAGGGACTAACGAGTTCTTC | CASSVEEGTNEFF
- | TRBJ1-5 | - | TRBV10-3 | TGTGCCATCAGTGTAGCTGGGAATCAGCCCCAGCATTTT | CAISVAGNQPQHF
TRBD1 | TRBJ1-2 | few | TRBV28 | TGTGCCAGCAGTCACATATCAGACAGGGCTGAAGGCTACACCTTC | CASSHISDRAEGYTF
- | TRBJ2-6 | once | TRBV4-2 | TGTGCCAGCAGCTACCAGGGCGCGTCTGGGGCCAACGTCCTGACTTTC | CASSYQGASGANVLTF
- | TRBJ1-5 | few | TRBV4-1 | TGCGCCAGCAGCCTTTATGAGATGCCGAATCAGCCCCAGCATTTT | CASSLYEMPNQPQHF
TRBD2 | TRBJ2-3 | - | TRBV30 | TGTGCCTGGAGTGTAGGTAGCGGGGGCACAGATACGCAGTATTTT | CAWSVGSGGTDTQYF
- | TRBJ2-1 | once | TRBV30 | TGTGCCTGGACTGGATATGCAGGGGTTTCGAATGAGCAGTTCTTC | CAWTGYAGVSNEQFF
TRBD1 | TRBJ2-2 | - | TRBV9 | TGTGCCAGCAGCGCGTCCCGGGACAGGTATACGAACACCGGGGAGCTGTTTTTT | CASSASRDRYTNTGELFF
- | TRBJ1-3 | - | TRBV7-2 | TGTGCCAGCAGCTTATCCCAGGGGCTTGGGGGTACCATATATTTT | CASSLSQGLGGTIYF